Sequencing of this T cell receptor (beta chain) was carried out in a study of shared clonotypes between healthy human individuals. Study observations and caveats: A reduction in generation probabilities was seen for non-shared clonotypes relative to those shared by all four donors.

Subsets obtained from CD4+ cells comprised CD45RA+ naive and CD45RA-negative memory cells. Note on this clone: Its antigen is currently unknown.

Profiled with immunoSEQ multiplex PCR; TCRdb holds only in-frame clones, not every one. The sample shows about 1.1 million clones, 78% of them seen only once. The clonotype comes from a man between 18 and 35 years old in good health. Some clones in this sample may be carry-over from other donors' samples. What was sequenced was memory CD4+ T cells from PBMCs. Regarding subset: CD45RA-negative fraction.

CDR3 bases: TGCGCCAGCAGTCCAACTAGCGAGAGCTCCTACGAGCAGTACTTC. Residues: CASSPTSESSYEQYF. The chain has TRBV5-1 and TRBJ2-7; TRBD2 agrees at 7 bases. The CDR3 loop spans 15 amino acids. J lost 0 bases, V lost 5 bases, and 8 bases had no gene match. CDR1 and CDR2 from the germline V gene are SGHRS and YFSETQ.